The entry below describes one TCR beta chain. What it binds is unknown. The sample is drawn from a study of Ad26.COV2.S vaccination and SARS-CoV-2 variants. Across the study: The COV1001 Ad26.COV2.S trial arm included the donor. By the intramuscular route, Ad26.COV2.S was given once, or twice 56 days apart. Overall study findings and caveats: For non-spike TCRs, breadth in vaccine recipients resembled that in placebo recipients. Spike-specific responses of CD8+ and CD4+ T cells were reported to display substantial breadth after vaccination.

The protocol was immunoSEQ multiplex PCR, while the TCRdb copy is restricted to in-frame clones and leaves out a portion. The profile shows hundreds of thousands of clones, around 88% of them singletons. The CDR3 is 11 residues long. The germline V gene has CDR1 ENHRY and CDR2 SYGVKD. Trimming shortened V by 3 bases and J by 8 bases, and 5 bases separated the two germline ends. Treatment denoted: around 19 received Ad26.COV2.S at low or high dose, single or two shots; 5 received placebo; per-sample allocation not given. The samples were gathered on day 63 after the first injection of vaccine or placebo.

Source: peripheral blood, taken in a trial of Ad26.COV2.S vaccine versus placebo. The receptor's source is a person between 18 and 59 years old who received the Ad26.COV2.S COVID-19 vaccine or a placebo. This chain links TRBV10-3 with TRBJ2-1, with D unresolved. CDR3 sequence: CAISERHEQFF. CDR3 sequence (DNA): TGTGCCATCAGTGAACGGCATGAGCAGTTCTTC.